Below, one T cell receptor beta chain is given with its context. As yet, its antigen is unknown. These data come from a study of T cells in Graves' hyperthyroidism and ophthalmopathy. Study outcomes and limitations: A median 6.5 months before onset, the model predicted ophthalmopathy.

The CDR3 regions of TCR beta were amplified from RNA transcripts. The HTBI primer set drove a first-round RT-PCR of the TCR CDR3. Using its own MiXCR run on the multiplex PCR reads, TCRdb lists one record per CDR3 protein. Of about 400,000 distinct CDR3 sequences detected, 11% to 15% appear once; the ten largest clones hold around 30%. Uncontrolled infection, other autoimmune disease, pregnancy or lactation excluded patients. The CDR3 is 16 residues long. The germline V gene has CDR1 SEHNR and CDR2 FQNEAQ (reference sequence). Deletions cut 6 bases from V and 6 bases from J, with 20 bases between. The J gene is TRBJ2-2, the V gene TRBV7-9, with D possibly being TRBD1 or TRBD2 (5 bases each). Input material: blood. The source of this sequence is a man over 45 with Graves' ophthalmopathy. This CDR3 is CASRAGEARAPGELFF. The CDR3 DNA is TGTGCCAGCAGAGCCGGGGAAGCCAGGGCCCCCGGGGAGCTGTTTTTT.